One T cell receptor beta chain is described in this entry. The CDR3 runs 14 residues. Per the germline V gene, CDR1 is SNHLY and CDR2 is FYNNEI. This entry is derived from a study of blood T cell repertoires in COVID-19. This table comes from immunoSEQ multiplex PCR, and its TCRdb copy is limited to in-frame clones, with some not included. The data show 40,000 to 55,000 clones, with about 90% seen just once and less than 2.5% held by the top ten. This chain connects TRBV2 to TRBJ2-2; D gene ambiguous. The TCR comes from a human donor in a cohort sampled during active COVID-19. Sequencing input: peripheral blood. CDR3 nucleotides: TGTGCAAGCTTGGAGACTGTGAACACCGGGGAGCTGTTTTTT. The encoded protein is CASLETVNTGELFF.